Listed below are T cell receptor beta chains from one sample, sequenced in a study of Graves' ophthalmopathy and Graves' hyperthyroidism. TCRdb independently ran MiXCR on the multiplex PCR reads; one entry per CDR3 protein. The sample carries around 670,000 distinct CDR3 sequences, approximately 40% recorded once. Sample: peripheral blood. The receptor set was obtained from an adult man with Graves' ophthalmopathy. The CDR3 runs from the conserved cysteine through the conserved F or W.

J: TRBJ1-5
V: TRBV10-2
CDR3: CASSPRHVAESAAQHF

J: TRBJ2-2
V: TRBV24-1
CDR3: CATSDSHRDTGELFF

J: TRBJ1-5
V: TRBV20-1
CDR3: CSADDRAKGPQHF

J: TRBJ1-2
V: TRBV29-1
CDR3: CSVEGRTGPYGYTF

J: TRBJ1-4
V: TRBV11-1
CDR3: CASSPAEKLFF

J: TRBJ1-5
V: TRBV10-2
CDR3: CASSVNTENQPQHF

J: TRBJ2-5
V: TRBV29-1
CDR3: CSVVLAGDLWQETQYF

J: TRBJ1-2
V: TRBV25-1
CDR3: CASSEYSGRSHYGYTF

J: TRBJ1-2
V: TRBV12-3/TRBV12-4
CDR3: CASSFSTSGGDGYTF

J: TRBJ1-1
V: TRBV6-5
CDR3: CASSYGTGSTEAFF

J: TRBJ2-5
V: TRBV15
CDR3: CATSRAPSTYQETQYF

J: TRBJ1-5
V: TRBV20-1
CDR3: CSARRYGQGDQPQHF

J: TRBJ1-1
V: TRBV9
CDR3: CASSARGHRNTEAFF

J: TRBJ1-2
V: TRBV19
CDR3: CASSFLIGERYGCTF

J: TRBJ1-4
V: TRBV11-2
CDR3: CASGFGGGGEKLFF

J: TRBJ1-1
V: TRBV12-3/TRBV12-4
CDR3: CASSLVGENTEAFF

J: TRBJ2-5
V: TRBV7-9
CDR3: CASRRLMCQETQYF

J: TRBJ1-3
V: TRBV10-2
CDR3: CASSGDISGNTIYF

J: TRBJ2-5
V: TRBV15
CDR3: CATSRDVQETQYF

J: TRBJ2-2
V: TRBV7-9
CDR3: CASSLTEGNTGELFF

J: TRBJ1-3
V: TRBV29-1
CDR3: CSVEHIRSGNTIYF

J: TRBJ2-6
V: TRBV7-2
CDR3: CASSLVGGYVLTF

J: TRBJ1-3
V: TRBV20-1
CDR3: CSARVQPGQGRGNTIYF

J: TRBJ2-5
V: TRBV29-1
CDR3: CSGRTSGQETQYF

J: TRBJ1-5
V: TRBV7-9
CDR3: CASSLGPVDEHF

J: TRBJ1-3
V: TRBV7-9
CDR3: CASSQIGLAGNTIYF

J: TRBJ1-6
V: TRBV25-1
CDR3: CASKQLLNSPLHF

J: TRBJ2-7
V: TRBV7-8
CDR3: CASSFFLAGGPTEQYF

J: TRBJ2-5
V: TRBV24-1
CDR3: CATSEPTGDKAETQYF

J: TRBJ2-5
V: TRBV9
CDR3: CASSVGGVQYF

J: TRBJ1-4
V: TRBV29-1
CDR3: CSGGYRNEKLFF

J: TRBJ2-7
V: TRBV11-2
CDR3: CASSLLTRESDRGQYF

J: TRBJ1-2
V: TRBV5-5
CDR3: CASSLVWRTGGYGYTF

J: TRBJ1-5
V: TRBV19
CDR3: CASSYQSYSNQPQHF

J: TRBJ2-7
V: TRBV7-9
CDR3: CASSPIFGYEQYF

J: TRBJ1-4
V: TRBV5-8
CDR3: CASSLETGAEKLFF

J: TRBJ2-3
V: TRBV2
CDR3: CASSQRPNTDTQYF

J: TRBJ2-7
V: TRBV7-9
CDR3: CASSLSVGQYF

J: TRBJ1-3
V: TRBV6-1
CDR3: CASSRQTGRNTIYF

J: TRBJ1-4
V: TRBV2
CDR3: CASSEIQGANEKLFF

J: TRBJ2-5
V: TRBV20-1
CDR3: CSARSPGGQTQYF

J: TRBJ1-6
V: TRBV11-2
CDR3: CASSRRGLRDNNSPLHF

J: TRBJ2-3
V: TRBV29-1
CDR3: CSVEVQGRSTDTQYF

J: TRBJ1-5
V: TRBV12-3/TRBV12-4
CDR3: CASRSSGRVQPQHF

J: TRBJ1-2
V: TRBV9
CDR3: CASSVARDTINYGYTF

J: TRBJ2-2
V: TRBV25-1
CDR3: CASSFRRSTGELFF

J: TRBJ2-7
V: TRBV2
CDR3: CASRSTGTSGGSWYEQYF

J: TRBJ1-2
V: TRBV6-6
CDR3: CASSYPVDYGYTF

J: TRBJ1-5
V: TRBV24-1
CDR3: CASSFPGHRNQPQHF

J: TRBJ2-5
V: TRBV10-3
CDR3: CASSLSRSETQYF

J: TRBJ2-2
V: TRBV20-1
CDR3: CSVRPEGYTGELFF

J: TRBJ1-2
V: TRBV7-2
CDR3: CASSSRRQGAPGDGYTF

J: TRBJ2-5
V: TRBV7-9
CDR3: CASSPRFAGGDRQETQYF

J: TRBJ2-5
V: TRBV2
CDR3: CASSPDRETQYF

J: TRBJ1-1
V: TRBV19
CDR3: CASSSQGATWGAFF

J: TRBJ1-1
V: TRBV10-3
CDR3: CASTLSRPNTEAFF

J: TRBJ2-2
V: TRBV14
CDR3: CASSRRLAGVLEELFF

J: TRBJ2-2
V: TRBV25-1
CDR3: CASSLPGGETGELFF

J: TRBJ1-2
V: TRBV10-3
CDR3: CAISGGGVSGYTF

J: TRBJ2-7
V: TRBV2
CDR3: CASRIAGELYEQYF